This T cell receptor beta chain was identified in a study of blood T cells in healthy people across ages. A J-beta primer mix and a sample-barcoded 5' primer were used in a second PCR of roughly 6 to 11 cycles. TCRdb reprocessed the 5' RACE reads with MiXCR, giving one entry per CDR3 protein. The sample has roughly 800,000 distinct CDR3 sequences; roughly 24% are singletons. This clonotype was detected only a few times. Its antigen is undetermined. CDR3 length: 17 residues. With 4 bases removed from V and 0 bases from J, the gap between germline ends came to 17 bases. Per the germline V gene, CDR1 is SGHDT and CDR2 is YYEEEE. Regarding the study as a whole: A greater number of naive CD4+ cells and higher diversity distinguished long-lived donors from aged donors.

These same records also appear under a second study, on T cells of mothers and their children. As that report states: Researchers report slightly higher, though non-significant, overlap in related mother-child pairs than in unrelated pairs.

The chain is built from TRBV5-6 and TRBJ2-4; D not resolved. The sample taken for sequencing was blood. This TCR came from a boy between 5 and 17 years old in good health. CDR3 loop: CASSQDRAYVAKNIQYF. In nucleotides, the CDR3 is TGTGCCAGCAGCCAGGACCGGGCCTACGTAGCCAAAAACATTCAGTACTTC.